This T cell receptor beta chain was recorded in a study of T cell changes during pregnancy in multiple sclerosis (dated by TCRdb to about 2019). For the wider study: The study examined how the T cell repertoire changed over the course of pregnancy in women with multiple sclerosis.

The protocol used for the library was the immunoSEQ multiplex PCR assay. Sourced from immuneACCESS, this table was stored by TCRdb with only in-frame sequences that have V and J called. A share of the clones is absent; for the studies checked, an unresolved V gene accounts for under half, and the remainder has no known explanation. For this sample the table gives about 22,000 clones, of which 87% were detected only once. The ten largest clonotypes hold less than 9.5% of the sample. To note about this clone: Which antigen it targets is not known. Base quality data are lacking; no much larger clone is found one base away.

V lost 2 bases and J lost 2 bases, and the count of bases not matched to a germline gene is 2. Inclusive of the bounding cysteine and phenylalanine, the CDR3 is 15 residues long. CDR3 DNA is the only sequence kept; it has 45 bases, read in frame from the first base. The germline V gene supplies CDR1 MNHNS and CDR2 SASEGT. Sequenced material: CD8+ T cells from peripheral blood mononuclear cells, taken after pregnancy. This TCR was recovered from a female donor with multiple sclerosis, enrolled in a pregnancy study. This chain is built from TRBV6-1 and TRBJ2-3, with 9 central nucleotides matching TRBD2. The nucleotides are TGTGCCAGCAGTGAATGGACTAGCGACACAGATACGCAGTATTTT. Translated, it reads CASSEWTSDTDTQYF.